The 16 T cell receptor beta chains below were found in one sample sequenced in a study of cytotoxic CD8 clonotypes in ibrutinib-treated CLL. The protocol was immunoSEQ multiplex PCR, while the TCRdb copy is restricted to in-frame clones and leaves out a portion. The sample holds 140,000 to 150,000 clones; about 75% are singletons and the top ten take approximately 5.1%. The material sequenced was PBMCs, taken after 24 months of ibrutinib treatment. Receptors originate from a human donor with chronic lymphocytic leukemia.

The V gene is TRBV10-3, the J gene TRBJ2-3; no clear D. Trimming removed 6 bases from V and 6 bases from J, with 13 bases in between. The V gene's germline CDR1 is ENHRY and CDR2 SYGVKD. The CDR3 consists of 13 residues. The CDR3 DNA follows: TGTGCCATCAGCGCCGGGCAAGGGGATACGCAGTATTTT. This sequence encodes CAISAGQGDTQYF.

This sequence joins TRBV7-9 and TRBJ2-5; 7 bases match TRBD2. The CDR3 runs 14 residues. Germline loops: CDR1 SEHNR, CDR2 FQNEAQ (reference sequence). V gave up 7 bases and J gave up 7 bases; unmatched junction bases: 12. Here the CDR3 DNA reads TGTGCCAGCACCCCCAACAGCGGGATGGGGACCCAGTACTTC. This sequence encodes CASTPNSGMGTQYF.

The chain links TRBV18 to TRBJ1-4; D is ambiguous. The CDR3 runs 15 residues. In germline, CDR1 is KGHSH, CDR2 LQKENI. Deletions cut 6 bases from V and 0 bases from J, with 11 bases between. The CDR3 spells CASSPHPATNEKLFF. The CDR3 nucleotides read TGTGCCAGCTCCCCTCATCCTGCAACTAATGAAAAACTGTTTTTT.

This chain's CDR3 is CASRAWDRGGYEQYF. CDR3 coding DNA: TGTGCCAGCAGAGCATGGGACAGGGGAGGGTACGAGCAGTACTTC. This rearrangement joins TRBV27 to TRBJ2-7; 10 bases match TRBD1. Germline V gene sequence: CDR1 MNHEY, CDR2 SMNVEV (reference sequence). V dropped 6 bases and J dropped 4; count of bases not matched to a gene: 9. The CDR3 consists of 15 residues.

The chain recombines TRBV11-2 with TRBJ2-3, with D uncertain. Trimming took off 4 bases at V and 8 bases at J, with 10 bases between the two ends. Germline V gene lookup returns CDR1 SGHAT and CDR2 FQNNGV. There are 12 residues in the CDR3. The CDR3 DNA reads TGTGCCAGCAGCTCGCAAAGCGCTACGCAGTATTTT. Residues: CASSSQSATQYF.

For the CDR3, the DNA is TGTGCCAGCAGCGAGCGCCGGTTCAGAGGAGCTAGGCGGTCCTACGAGCAGTACTTC. It translates to CASSERRFRGARRSYEQYF. J is TRBJ2-7 and V is TRBV9; D remains ambiguous. The CDR3 spans 19 residues. Germline values: CDR1 SGDLS, CDR2 YYNGEE. V was trimmed by 3 bases and J by 1 base, leaving 26 bases between them.

This clone was seen repeatedly, ten times or more. V is TRBV28 and J is TRBJ2-7, with 7 positions matching TRBD2. The junction had 1 base not matched to a gene; V was cut back by 3 bases and J by 2 bases. Germline V lookup: CDR1 MDHEN, CDR2 SYDVKM. CDR3 length: 13 residues. The CDR3 DNA reads as TGTGCCAGCAGTTTGGGGGGGACCTACGAGCAGTACTTC. Protein: CASSLGGTYEQYF.

The chain couples TRBV28 to TRBJ2-2; D gene ambiguous. V lost 6 bases to trimming and J lost 0 bases, with 23 bases between them. The CDR3 sequence is 19 residues long. The germline gives CDR1 MDHEN, CDR2 SYDVKM. CDR3 residues: CASSPQPGLWGSNTGELFF. DNA for the CDR3: TGTGCCAGCAGCCCTCAGCCCGGCCTCTGGGGTTCGAACACCGGGGAGCTGTTTTTT.

The rearrangement joins TRBV7-9 to TRBJ2-6; D is unclear. This CDR3 region has 14 residues. Per germline, CDR1 SEHNR and CDR2 FQNEAQ (reference sequence). Trimming pared 7 bases from V and 0 bases from J, leaving 7 bases between. The CDR3 nucleotides read TGTGCCAGCACCGCCCTCTCTGGGGCCAACGTCCTGACTTTC. It translates to CASTALSGANVLTF.

This rearrangement joins TRBV28 to TRBJ2-1; D perhaps matches TRBD1 (6 bases). The CDR3 is 15 residues long. Germline CDR1 MDHEN, CDR2 SYDVKM. Between the trimmed V and J ends, which lost 6 bases and 4 bases, there was a span of 16 bases. CDR3 sequence reads: CASSPVQGGYNEQFF. CDR3 in DNA: TGTGCCAGCAGCCCGGTACAGGGTGGGTACAATGAGCAGTTCTTC.

The genes are TRBV5-1 and TRBJ2-5; 7 bases match TRBD1. The CDR3 is made up of 15 amino acids. V trimming: 4 bases; J trimming: 1 base; junction bases outside the gene matches: 7. CDR1 and CDR2 (germline): SGHRS, YFSETQ. The CDR3 DNA follows: TGCGCCAGCAGCCACGGACAGGTTACCCAAGAGACCCAGTACTTC. The encoded protein is CASSHGQVTQETQYF.

The V gene is TRBV19, the J gene TRBJ2-7; TRBD2 matches at 9 bases. CDR3 size: 15 residues. V was clipped by 6 bases and J by 0 bases; unmatched bases: 6. Germline CDR1 LNHDA, CDR2 SQIVND (reference sequence). CDR3 bases: TGTGCCAGTAGCCCTCTAGCGGGGAGCTCCTACGAGCAGTACTTC. Encoded protein: CASSPLAGSSYEQYF. The full variable domain, in which reference TRBV19 and TRBJ2-7 provide the parts outside the CDR3, is DGGITQSPKYLFRKEGQNVTLSCEQNLNHDAMYWYRQDPGQGLRLIYYSQIVNDFQKGDIAEGYSVSREKKESFPLTVTSAQKNPTAFYLCASSPLAGSSYEQYFGPGTRLTVT.

The gene calls are TRBV2 and TRBJ1-2; possible D gene TRBD1, 6 bases. Germline-derived CDR1 and CDR2 are SNHLY and FYNNEI. The CDR3 is 12 residues long. The V end was cut by 10 bases, the J end by 2 bases, with 11 bases between. The CDR3: CATGTHNYGYTF. The CDR3 bases are TGTGCCACCGGGACACACAACTATGGCTACACCTTC.

The rearrangement links TRBV30 to TRBJ1-1; possible D gene TRBD1, 5 bases. V shed 2 bases and J shed 8 bases, with 15 bases lying between them. This CDR3 has 13 amino acids. CDR1 is GTSNPN, CDR2 SVGIG, per germline (reference sequence). The DNA of the CDR3 is TGTGCCTGGAGTACTGGGGCGGCCTCGGAAGCTTTCTTT. Its translation is CAWSTGAASEAFF.

The chain carries TRBV7-2 and TRBJ1-4; the D gene is possibly TRBD1 (6 bases). Germline V gene data show CDR1 as SGHTA and CDR2 as FQGNSA. The V end lost 5 bases, the J end lost 8 bases, and 15 bases lay between the germline ends. The CDR3 is 14 residues long. This chain's CDR3 is CASSAGDWGEKLFF. As DNA, the CDR3 is TGTGCCAGCAGCGCAGGGGACTGGGGGGAAAAACTGTTTTTT.

The chain uses TRBV11-1 and TRBJ2-5; D may be TRBD2 (6 bases). The CDR3 runs to 13 residues. Trimming cost V 4 bases and J 5 bases, with 11 bases left between them. Germline V lookup: CDR1 SGHAT, CDR2 FQDESV (reference sequence). The CDR3 protein is CASSYRESETQYF. CDR3 DNA: TGTGCCAGCAGCTACCGGGAGTCTGAGACCCAGTACTTC.